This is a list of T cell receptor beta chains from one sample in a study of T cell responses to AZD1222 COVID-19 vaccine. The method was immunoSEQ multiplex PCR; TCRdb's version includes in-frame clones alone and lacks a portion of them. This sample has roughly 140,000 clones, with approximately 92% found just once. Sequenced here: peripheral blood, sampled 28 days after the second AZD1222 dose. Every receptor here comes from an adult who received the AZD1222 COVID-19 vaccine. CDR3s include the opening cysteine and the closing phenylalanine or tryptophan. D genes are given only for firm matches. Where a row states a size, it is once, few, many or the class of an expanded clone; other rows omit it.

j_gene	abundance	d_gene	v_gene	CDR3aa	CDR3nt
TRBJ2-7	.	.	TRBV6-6	CASSSRPYEQYF	TGTGCCAGCAGTTCCAGACCGTACGAGCAGTACTTC
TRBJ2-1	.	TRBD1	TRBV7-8	CASSLADRASYNEQFF	TGTGCCAGCAGCTTGGCCGACAGGGCGTCCTACAATGAGCAGTTCTTC
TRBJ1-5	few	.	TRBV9	CASSVDSRAVLPSNQPQHF	TGTGCCAGCAGCGTAGATAGTAGGGCAGTTCTCCCCTCCAATCAGCCCCAGCATTTT
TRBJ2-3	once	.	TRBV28	CASSFQYITDTQYF	TGTGCCAGCAGTTTCCAATATATCACAGATACGCAGTATTTT
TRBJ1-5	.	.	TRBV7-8	CASSLETVSNQPQHF	TGTGCCAGCAGCTTAGAGACAGTTAGCAATCAGCCCCAGCATTTT
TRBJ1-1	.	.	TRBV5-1	CASSLDENTEAFF	TGCGCCAGCAGCTTAGACGAGAACACTGAAGCTTTCTTT
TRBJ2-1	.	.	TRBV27	CASSLILGDNEQFF	TGTGCCAGCAGTTTGATTTTGGGAGACAATGAGCAGTTCTTC
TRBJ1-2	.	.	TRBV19	CASSIVGSYGYTF	TGTGCCAGTAGTATTGTTGGGTCCTATGGCTACACCTTC
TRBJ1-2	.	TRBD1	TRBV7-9	CASSGGGQDYPYGYTF	TGTGCCAGCAGCGGCGGGGGACAGGACTATCCCTATGGCTACACCTTC
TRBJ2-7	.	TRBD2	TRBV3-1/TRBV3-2	CASSRSGARTSGNAYEQYF	TGTGCCAGCAGCCGCTCCGGAGCTCGGACTAGCGGGAATGCCTACGAGCAGTACTTC
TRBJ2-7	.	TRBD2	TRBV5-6	CASSFPSGGSYEQYF	TGTGCCAGCAGTTTTCCTAGCGGGGGCTCCTACGAGCAGTACTTC
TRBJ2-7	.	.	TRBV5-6	CASSYGFGRYEQYF	TGTGCCAGCAGCTATGGCTTCGGACGGTACGAGCAGTACTTC
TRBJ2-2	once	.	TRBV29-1	CSALAGELFF	TGCAGCGCCCTAGCCGGGGAGCTGTTTTTT
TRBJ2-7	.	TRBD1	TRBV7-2	CASSLAAGQGYEQYF	TGTGCCAGCAGCTTAGCAGCTGGACAGGGTTACGAGCAGTACTTC
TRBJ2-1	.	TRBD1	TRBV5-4	CASSLDRGYTNEQFF	TGTGCCAGCAGCCTGGACAGGGGGTATACCAATGAGCAGTTCTTC
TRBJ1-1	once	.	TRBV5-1	CASSLKGDDTEAFF	TGCGCCAGCAGCTTGAAAGGGGATGACACTGAAGCTTTCTTT
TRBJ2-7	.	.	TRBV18	CASSRGQGLNYEQYF	TGTGCCAGCTCACGGGGTCAGGGGTTGAACTACGAGCAGTACTTC
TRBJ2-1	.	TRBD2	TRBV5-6	CASSRGTSVYNEQFF	TGTGCCAGCAGCAGGGGGACTAGCGTATACAATGAGCAGTTCTTC
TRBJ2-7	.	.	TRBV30	CAWSVSRGNYEQYF	TGTGCCTGGAGTGTAAGCAGAGGGAACTACGAGCAGTACTTC
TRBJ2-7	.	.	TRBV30	CAWSVAGTYYEQYF	TGTGCCTGGAGTGTAGCCGGGACTTACTACGAGCAGTACTTC
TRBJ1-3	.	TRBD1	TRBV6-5	CASKDRGLFGNTIYF	TGTGCCAGCAAGGACAGGGGGCTCTTTGGAAACACCATATATTTT
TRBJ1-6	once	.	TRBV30	CARAGEGNSPLHF	TGTGCCCGAGCAGGGGAAGGGAATTCACCCCTCCACTTT
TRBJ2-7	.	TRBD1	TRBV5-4	CASSLQQGAREQYF	TGTGCCAGCAGCTTGCAACAGGGGGCGAGAGAGCAGTACTTC
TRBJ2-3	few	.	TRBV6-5	CASDTARDTQYF	TGTGCCAGCGATACAGCTCGGGATACGCAGTATTTT
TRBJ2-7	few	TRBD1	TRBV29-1	CSVAGGRSSYEQYF	TGCAGCGTCGCAGGGGGCCGTTCCTCCTACGAGCAGTACTTC
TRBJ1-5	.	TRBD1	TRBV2	CASSVGQGDNQPQHF	TGTGCCAGCAGTGTGGGACAGGGTGACAATCAGCCCCAGCATTTT
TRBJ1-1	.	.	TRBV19	CASSFRVSATEAFF	TGTGCCAGTAGTTTCAGGGTCTCGGCCACTGAAGCTTTCTTT
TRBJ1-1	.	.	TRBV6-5	CASRYIQGSGTEAFF	TGTGCCAGCAGATATATACAGGGAAGTGGAACTGAAGCTTTCTTT
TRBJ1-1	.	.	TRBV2	CASTLLGTEAFF	TGTGCCAGCACCCTATTGGGGACTGAAGCTTTCTTT
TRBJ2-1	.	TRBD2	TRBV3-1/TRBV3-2	CASSPGTSGSPRDNEQFF	TGTGCCAGCAGCCCGGGGACTAGCGGGAGCCCGCGAGACAATGAGCAGTTCTTC
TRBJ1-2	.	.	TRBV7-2	CASSMTPNYGYTF	TGTGCCAGCAGCATGACACCTAACTATGGCTACACCTTC
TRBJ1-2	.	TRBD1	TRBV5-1	CASSLRGQGGGDYGYTF	TGCGCCAGCAGCTTGCGGGGACAGGGCGGCGGGGACTATGGCTACACCTTC